This TCR beta chain was recorded in a study of STAT3 mutations in large granular lymphocyte leukemia. J gave up 5 bases and V 6 bases, and 4 bases lay outside the gene matches. This CDR3 is 12 amino acids long. Germline assignment: CDR1 MNHEY and CDR2 SVGAGI. Each sample's TCRbeta library yielded on average approximately 41,000 productive templates. Sequenced by immunoSEQ multiplex PCR; TCRdb stores in-frame clones only, minus some. The table includes about 10,000 clones, more than 70% detected once. In the case of this clone: Its matching antigen is unknown.

Notes on the study in general: Some patients had dominant TCR clones larger than their STAT3 mutant burden. In some patients, a small highly pathogenic clone possibly went undetected. At least one immunodominant TCR beta clonotype appeared in every T-cell large granular lymphocyte leukemia patient. In about 30% of the 18 patients, new TCR clonotypes emerged after therapy.

The sample comprised peripheral blood mononuclear cells. The gene calls are TRBV6-5 and TRBJ2-7; 7 bases agree with TRBD2. The clonotype originates from a man in his fifties or sixties with T-cell large granular lymphocyte leukemia. Some clones in this sample may be carry-over from other donors' samples. The CDR3, as DNA: TGTGCCAGCAGCCCCCGGGGGGACGAGCAGTACTTC. Translated: CASSPRGDEQYF.